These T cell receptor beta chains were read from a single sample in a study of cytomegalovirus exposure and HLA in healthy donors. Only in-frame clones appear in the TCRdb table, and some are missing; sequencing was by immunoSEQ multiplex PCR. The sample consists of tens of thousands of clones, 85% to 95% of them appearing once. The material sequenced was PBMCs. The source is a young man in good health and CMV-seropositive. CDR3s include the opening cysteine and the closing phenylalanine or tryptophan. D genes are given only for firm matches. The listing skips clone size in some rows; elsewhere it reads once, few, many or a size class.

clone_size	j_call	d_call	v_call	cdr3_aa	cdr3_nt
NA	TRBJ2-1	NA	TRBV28	CASSTALNEQFF	TGTGCCAGCAGTACTGCCCTAAATGAGCAGTTCTTC
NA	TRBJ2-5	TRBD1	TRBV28	CASSWSRQGIGRETQYF	TGTGCCAGCAGTTGGTCAAGACAGGGAATTGGGCGGGAGACCCAGTACTTC
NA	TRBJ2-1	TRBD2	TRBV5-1	CASSLVLPGGPDEQFF	TGCGCCAGCAGCTTGGTACTCCCGGGAGGGCCAGATGAGCAGTTCTTC
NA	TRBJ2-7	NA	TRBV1	CTSSPPRGTGQTYEQYF	TGCACCAGCAGCCCCCCTCGCGGGACAGGGCAAACCTACGAGCAGTACTTC
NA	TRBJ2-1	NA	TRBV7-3	CASSLGTYNEQFF	TGTGCCAGCAGCCTCGGGACCTACAATGAGCAGTTCTTC
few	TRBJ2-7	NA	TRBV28	CASSPLGQGTEQYF	TGTGCCAGCAGCCCTTTGGGGCAGGGGACCGAGCAGTACTTC
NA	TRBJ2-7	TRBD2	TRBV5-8	CASSQRWEGGPEQYF	TGTGCCAGCAGCCAGCGTTGGGAGGGCGGGCCCGAGCAGTACTTC
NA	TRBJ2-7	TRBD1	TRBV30	CAWSVSWDRSYEQYF	TGTGCCTGGAGTGTATCTTGGGACAGGTCCTACGAGCAGTACTTC
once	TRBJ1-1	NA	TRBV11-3	CASSFNRRAEAFF	TGTGCCAGCAGTTTCAACAGGAGGGCTGAAGCTTTCTTT
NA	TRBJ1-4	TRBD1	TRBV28	CASTGQGSEKLFF	TGTGCCAGCACCGGACAGGGTTCTGAAAAACTGTTTTTT
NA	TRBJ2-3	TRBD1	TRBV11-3	CASSFGTGGIADTQYF	TGTGCCAGCAGCTTCGGAACAGGGGGTATTGCAGATACGCAGTATTTT
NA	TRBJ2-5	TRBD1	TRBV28	CASSRTGPQETQYF	TGTGCCAGCAGTAGGACAGGGCCTCAAGAGACCCAGTACTTC
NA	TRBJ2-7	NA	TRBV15	CATSRGAMGHEQYF	TGTGCCACCAGCAGGGGAGCCATGGGCCACGAGCAGTACTTC